Listed here are 28 T cell receptor beta chains from one sample, sequenced in a study of blood T cells in healthy people across ages. A second PCR of about 7 to 12 cycles used a sample-barcoded 5' primer and a J-beta primer mix. MiXCR, run by TCRdb on the 5' RACE reads, gives a single entry per CDR3 protein. This sample has hundreds of thousands of distinct CDR3 sequences; 20% to 25% occur once, and the top ten carry roughly 3.9%. The sample comprised blood. The receptors were gathered from a man in his 70s in good health.

The table lists this clonotype with many counts. This rearrangement joins TRBV4-1 to TRBJ1-1; TRBD1 is a possible D gene (5 bases). The germline V and J ends were trimmed by 6 bases and 0 bases, with 11 bases remaining between them. This CDR3 is built from 14 residues. Germline-derived CDR1 and CDR2 are MGHRA and YSYEKL. The CDR3, as DNA: TGCGCCAGCAGACTGACAGTAATGAACACTGAAGCTTTCTTT. Translating it yields CASRLTVMNTEAFF.

This clonotype was counted a few times. The V gene is TRBV18, the J gene TRBJ1-1; D remains ambiguous. CDR1 is KGHSH and CDR2 is LQKENI in the germline V gene. V lost 6 bases and J 4 bases, leaving 21 bases between the germline ends. The CDR3 runs to 16 residues. The CDR3: CASSPAVMGRTTEAFF. CDR3 sequence (DNA): TGTGCCAGCTCGCCGGCCGTAATGGGGAGGACCACTGAAGCTTTCTTT. The whole variable domain, filled in from reference TRBV18 and TRBJ1-1, reads NAGVMQNPRHLVRRRGQEARLRCSPMKGHSHVYWYRQLPEEGLKFMVYLQKENIIDESGMPKERFSAEFPKEGPSILRIQQVVRGDSAAYFCASSPAVMGRTTEAFFGQGTRLTVV.

The chain couples TRBV20-1 to TRBJ1-5, with D unclear. V was pared by 5 bases and J by 1 base, with 15 bases between. Germline V CDR1 and CDR2: DFQATT, SNEGSKA (reference sequence). The CDR3 spans 15 residues. The DNA for the CDR3 is TGCAGTGCTGTACTCCAGGATTTAAGCAATCAGCCCCAGCATTTT. Residues: CSAVLQDLSNQPQHF.

This chain connects TRBV7-8 to TRBJ2-7; 9 bases are a match to TRBD1. CDR1 and CDR2 (germline): SGHVS, FQNEAQ. Trimming at V came to 4 bases and at J to 2 bases, leaving 9 bases not matched to a gene. The CDR3 consists of 16 residues. The chain's CDR3 is CASSSPWDRATYEQYF. The CDR3 DNA follows: TGTGCCAGCAGCTCACCGTGGGACAGGGCAACCTACGAGCAGTACTTC.

There are a few counts of this clonotype. The chain combines TRBV5-1 with TRBJ2-4, with D perhaps TRBD1 or TRBD2 (5 bases each). CDR1 is SGHRS and CDR2 is YFSETQ in the germline V gene. The CDR3 contains 14 residues. The ends were cut back, 4 bases at V and 4 bases at J, with 12 bases in the middle. In nucleotides, the CDR3 is TGCGCCAGCAGCGGGGACGCTTTAAAAAACATTCAGTACTTC. This encodes CASSGDALKNIQYF.

Comments on this clonotype: The junction departs from the called germline gene at one end, perhaps through a read error. The J gene is TRBJ2-5, the V gene TRBV6-2 or TRBV6-3; D remains ambiguous. The J call may be mistaken, given a closer DNA end match to TRBJ2-7. In germline, CDR1 is MNHEY, CDR2 SVGEGT. This CDR3 is 12 amino acids long. The CDR3 nucleotides are TGTGCCAACAGTTACACGGGCAACGAGCAGTACTTC. Its translation: CANSYTGNEQYF.

In nucleotides, the CDR3 is TGTGCCAGCTTCGGGGGGCTCGGGGAGACCCAGTACTTC. It is translated as CASFGGLGETQYF. This chain links TRBV6-5 with TRBJ2-5, with D perhaps TRBD2 (7 bases). The CDR3 consists of 13 residues. Germline assignment: CDR1 MNHEY and CDR2 SVGAGI. V dropped 8 bases and J dropped 5 bases, with 15 bases sitting between them.

This clonotype was observed at least ten times. The chain uses TRBV20-1 and TRBJ2-2; TRBD2 agrees at 9 bases. Germline values: CDR1 DFQATT, CDR2 SNEGSKA (reference sequence). The CDR3 has 16 residues. Losses at the gene ends were 1 base for V and 7 bases for J; bases not matched to a gene: 10. The CDR3 protein is CSARAATSGPRGELFF. CDR3 nucleotide sequence: TGCAGTGCTAGAGCCGCGACTAGCGGTCCCCGCGGGGAGCTGTTTTTT.

This clonotype was detected a few times. This chain joins TRBV6-6 and TRBJ2-5, with 8 bases lining up with TRBD2. The J call may be faulty, since TRBJ2-1 better matches the DNA end. The CDR3 is made up of 15 amino acids. CDR1 and CDR2 (germline): MNHNY, SVGAGI (reference sequence). The CDR3 protein is CASSYPGLGHNEQFF. CDR3 bases: TGTGCCAGCAGTTATCCGGGACTAGGACACAATGAGCAGTTCTTC.

This clonotype turned up a few times. The chain couples TRBV2 to TRBJ2-1; 12 bases are shared with TRBD2. V lost 6 bases and J lost 7; bases outside the gene matches: 13. This CDR3 contains 17 residues. Germline loops: CDR1 SNHLY, CDR2 FYNNEI. The CDR3 DNA sequence: TGTGCCAGCAGAGAGAGGACTAGCGGGACTCATTGGAATGAGCAGTTCTTC. Residues: CASRERTSGTHWNEQFF.

Here the CDR3 DNA reads TGCGCCAGCAGCGAATCCGGGACAGGGGTAGATACGCAGTATTTT. Residues: CASSESGTGVDTQYF. The genes are TRBV5-1 and TRBJ2-3, with 10 nucleotides matching TRBD1. This CDR3 spans 15 amino acids. The J segment lost 5 bases and the V segment lost 4 bases, leaving 7 bases of the junction unmatched. The germline V gene encodes CDR1 SGHRS and CDR2 YFSETQ. Variable domain in full (rest from reference TRBV5-1 and TRBJ2-3): KAGVTQTPRYLIKTRGQQVTLSCSPISGHRSVSWYQQTPGQGLQFLFEYFSETQRNKGNFPGRFSGRQFSNSRSEMNVSTLELGDSALYLCASSESGTGVDTQYFGPGTRLTVL.

This clonotype was seen only once. The conserved phenylalanine or tryptophan is not found at the CDR3 terminus, so this likely reflects a read error. The J gene is TRBJ2-2, the V gene TRBV12-3 or TRBV12-4, with 7 bases matching TRBD2. The length of the CDR3 is 15 residues. V shed 6 bases, J shed 0 bases, and the junction held 4 bases outside the gene matches. The CDR3 reads CASRQAGSNTGELFL. The DNA for the CDR3 is TGTGCCAGCAGACAAGCGGGATCGAACACCGGGGAGCTGTTTCTT.

The V and J genes are TRBV10-3 and TRBJ2-1, with D unresolved. Germline V gene data show CDR1 as ENHRY and CDR2 as SYGVKD. Trimming stripped 4 bases from V and 5 bases from J, with 9 bases between. The CDR3 covers 13 residues. The CDR3, as DNA: TGTGCCATCAGTGCTAGGGTTGACAATGAGCAGTTCTTC. Amino acid sequence: CAISARVDNEQFF.

The genes are TRBV10-3 and TRBJ1-3; tentative D call: TRBD1 (5 bases). V gave up 7 bases and J gave up 0 bases, with 13 bases separating them. CDR3 size: 15 residues. Germline-derived CDR1 and CDR2 are ENHRY and SYGVKD. Here the CDR3 DNA reads TGTGCCATCATCCTGGGACCTTCCTCTGGAAACACCATATATTTT. Amino acids: CAIILGPSSGNTIYF.

V gene TRBV20-1 combines with J gene TRBJ2-1, with 11 bases that match TRBD2. The germline V gene encodes CDR1 DFQATT and CDR2 SNEGSKA (reference sequence). The CDR3 is made up of 18 amino acids. V was pared by 6 bases and J by 2 bases, with 15 bases of the junction left unmatched. The CDR3 sequence is CSAAIAGGQIRTYNEQFF. As DNA, the CDR3 is TGCAGTGCCGCCATAGCGGGAGGGCAAATCAGGACCTACAATGAGCAGTTCTTC.

The chain's CDR3 is CASNKEAGGLNEQFF. CDR3 DNA: TGTGCCAGCAACAAGGAGGCGGGAGGGCTTAATGAGCAGTTCTTC. This chain uses TRBV7-9 with TRBJ2-1, with TRBD2 identical over 9 bases. Losses at the gene ends were 7 bases for V and 7 bases for J; bases not matched to a gene: 11. Germline-derived CDR1 and CDR2 are SEHNR and FQNEAQ (reference sequence). This CDR3 region has 15 residues.

The rearrangement joins TRBV28 to TRBJ2-5, with a possible D match to TRBD2 (6 bases). The CDR3 is 14 residues long. The germline V gene encodes CDR1 MDHEN and CDR2 SYDVKM. The ends were cut back, 4 bases at V and 1 base at J, with 10 bases in the middle. The CDR3 DNA sequence: TGTGCCAGCAGTTCCGGGAGCCTCCAAGAGACCCAGTACTTC. As protein: CASSSGSLQETQYF.

This clonotype occurred many times. The chain employs TRBV7-6 and TRBJ2-5; D may be TRBD1 (5 bases). This CDR3 spans 15 amino acids. V shed 1 base and J shed 1 base, with 10 bases lying between them. Looked up from germline, CDR1 is SGHVS and CDR2 is FNYEAQ. CDR3 sequence: CASSLGTGPQETQYF. In DNA, the CDR3 is TGTGCCAGCAGCTTAGGCACAGGCCCCCAAGAGACCCAGTACTTC.

Worth noting for this clonotype: Relative to the germline gene, one junction end is altered; a read error may explain this. The chain combines TRBV7-9 with TRBJ1-1; no reliable D call. This CDR3 region has 14 residues. Germline lookup yields CDR1 SEHNR and CDR2 FQNEAQ (reference sequence). CDR3: CASSPKPENTEAFF. In DNA, the CDR3 is TGTGCAAGCAGCCCCAAACCGGAGAACACTGAAGCTTTCTTT.

This clonotype has only a few counts. This chain connects TRBV20-1 to TRBJ2-7, with 7 bases fitting TRBD1. The CDR3 has 13 amino acids. Losses at the gene ends were 3 bases for V and 2 bases for J; bases not matched to a gene: 4. Germline CDR1 and CDR2: DFQATT and SNEGSKA (reference sequence). In DNA, the CDR3 is TGCAGTGCTAGCCGGGACAGTACCTACGAGCAGTACTTC. Translating gives CSASRDSTYEQYF.

A few counts support this clonotype. The chain has TRBV5-6 and TRBJ2-5; D uncertain. This CDR3 spans 15 amino acids. Trimming left V 0 bases short and J 2 bases short, with 11 bases between. Germline V lookup: CDR1 SGHDT, CDR2 YYEEEE. The CDR3 DNA follows: TGTGCCAGCAGCTTGGTGTTGGCAGAACAAGAGACCCAGTACTTC. It is translated as CASSLVLAEQETQYF.

The rearrangement links TRBV3-1 to TRBJ2-1, with 7 bases fitting TRBD2. CDR1 is LGHDT, CDR2 YNNKEL, per germline (reference sequence). The CDR3 has 15 amino acids. Germline trimming cut 4 bases from V and 0 bases from J; bases unmatched to any gene: 3. CDR3 sequence reads: CASSPLAVSYNEQFF. As DNA, the CDR3 is TGTGCCAGCAGCCCCCTAGCGGTCTCCTACAATGAGCAGTTCTTC.

The rearrangement uses TRBV28 and TRBJ2-3, with D possibly matching TRBD1 (5 bases). Trimming pared 6 bases from V and 2 bases from J, leaving 9 bases between. Germline CDR1 and CDR2: MDHEN and SYDVKM. The CDR3 consists of 13 residues. This chain's CDR3 is CASRTGFTDTQYF. In DNA form, the CDR3 reads TGTGCCAGCAGAACAGGATTCACAGATACGCAGTATTTT.

This clonotype showed up many times. This chain connects TRBV7-2 to TRBJ1-4; D not resolved. From germline, CDR1 is SGHTA and CDR2 FQGNSA. The CDR3 has 15 residues. V gave up 0 bases and J gave up 8 bases, with 13 bases separating them. The CDR3 DNA follows: TGTGCCAGCAGCTTAGCGTACGGGCCGGAAGAAAAACTGTTTTTT. This translates into CASSLAYGPEEKLFF.

The chain recombines TRBV2 with TRBJ2-5; 9 positions match TRBD2. The J call may be mistaken, given a closer DNA end match to TRBJ2-1. This CDR3 is built from 15 residues. CDR1 is SNHLY, CDR2 FYNNEI, per germline. The DNA of the CDR3 is TGTGCCAGCAGGAGAATAGCGGGAGTTGGCAATGAGCAGTTCTTC. Translation gives CASRRIAGVGNEQFF.

The J gene is TRBJ2-3, the V gene TRBV5-6, with a tentative D call TRBD1 (5 bases). The CDR3 covers 15 residues. With 0 bases removed from V and 2 bases from J, the gap between germline ends came to 10 bases. Per germline, CDR1 SGHDT and CDR2 YYEEEE. This CDR3 is CASSLVGVITDTQYF. The CDR3, as DNA: TGTGCCAGCAGCTTGGTAGGGGTCATCACAGATACGCAGTATTTT.

This clonotype was seen repeatedly, ten times or more. The V call is TRBV6-5, the J call TRBJ2-7; D not resolved. CDR3 length: 12 residues. V was cut by 7 bases and J by 7 bases, with 14 bases left in between. The V gene's germline CDR1 is MNHEY and CDR2 SVGAGI. The CDR3 DNA sequence: TGTGCCAGCAAAGACTCGACGAGGGAGCAGTACTTC. Protein product: CASKDSTREQYF.

This clonotype was observed a handful of times. The CDR3 loop is CASRGGHFQETQYF. DNA of the CDR3: TGCGCCAGCAGGGGAGGACACTTCCAAGAGACCCAGTACTTC. The J gene is TRBJ2-5, the V gene TRBV5-1, with D tentatively TRBD2 (6 bases). V was pared by 5 bases and J by 1 base, with 12 bases between. The CDR3 totals 14 residues. The germline V gene encodes CDR1 SGHRS and CDR2 YFSETQ.